The 25 T cell receptor beta chains below all came from one sample that was sequenced in a study of cytomegalovirus exposure and HLA in healthy donors (dated by TCRdb to about 2017). The library relied on the immunoSEQ multiplex PCR assay. The multiplex PCR relied on a mix of 60 forward primers for TCR Vbeta segments and 13 reverse primers for TCR Jbeta segments. This immuneACCESS table, as held by TCRdb, lists in-frame sequences with V and J called but not all clones. Of the missing ones, under half trace to an unresolved V gene in checked studies; the others have no known cause. For this sample there are roughly 100,000 clones; 76% appear just once. 9% to 12% of the sample goes to the ten largest clones. Sample: PBMCs. The source is a woman aged 18-29 years in good health and CMV-seropositive.

The rearrangement links TRBV28 to TRBJ1-3; a weak D match, TRBD1 (6 bases). The germline gives CDR1 MDHEN, CDR2 SYDVKM. The CDR3 length is 15 residues. Trimming took 0 bases from V and 3 from J, leaving 9 bases between them. The CDR3 DNA follows: TGTGCCAGCAGTTTATGGCAGGGGAATGGAAACACCATATATTTT. Translated, it gives CASSLWQGNGNTIYF.

There are a few counts of this clone. The rearrangement links TRBV15 to TRBJ2-1; possibly TRBD2 for D (6 bases). The V gene lost 8 bases and the J gene lost 4 bases, with 15 bases spanning the gap. Germline CDR1 LNHNV, CDR2 YYDKDF (reference sequence). The CDR3 totals 14 residues. The CDR3 DNA reads as TGTGCCACCGGAGGGGCCCTGGATTACAATGAGCAGTTCTTC. Translating gives CATGGALDYNEQFF.

The rearrangement joins TRBV18 to TRBJ2-7; TRBD1 matches 7 bases. The CDR3 runs 14 residues. Germline V gives CDR1 KGHSH, CDR2 LQKENI. Germline trimming cut 5 bases from V and 2 bases from J; bases unmatched to any gene: 6. CDR3: CASSSTGTAYEQYF. The CDR3 coding sequence is TGTGCCAGCTCATCGACCGGGACAGCCTACGAGCAGTACTTC.

This clone was seen once. V gene TRBV2 combines with J gene TRBJ1-5; 9 bases are a match to TRBD1. This CDR3 has 13 amino acids. Per germline, CDR1 SNHLY and CDR2 FYNNEI. With V trimmed by 6 bases and J by 5 bases, 2 bases remained unmatched. CDR3 coding DNA: TGTGCCAGCAGCTGGACAGGGGATCAGCCCCAGCATTTT. Translated, it gives CASSWTGDQPQHF.

The chain employs TRBV9 and TRBJ2-5, with D perhaps TRBD2 (7 bases). CDR3 size: 13 residues. V dropped 0 bases and J dropped 7 bases, with 10 bases sitting between them. Germline V CDR1 and CDR2: SGDLS, YYNGEE. The CDR3 sequence: CASSVERGGTQYF. In nucleotides, the CDR3 is TGTGCCAGCAGCGTAGAAAGGGGGGGGACCCAGTACTTC.

The chain uses TRBV28 and TRBJ2-5; 8 nucleotides agree with TRBD1. The CDR3 runs to 15 residues. The germline gives CDR1 MDHEN, CDR2 SYDVKM. Trimming cost V 5 bases and J 5 bases; bases outside gene matches: 10. CDR3 DNA: TGTGCCAGCAGTCTGAGTTGGACAGGGACCGAGACCCAGTACTTC. Translating gives CASSLSWTGTETQYF.

CDR3 nucleotide sequence: TGTGCCAGCACCCTGACAGGGGAGAGCTATGGCTACACCTTC. Translation gives CASTLTGESYGYTF. The chain uses TRBV2 and TRBJ1-2; 8 bases match TRBD1. Germline CDR1 reads SNHLY; CDR2 reads FYNNEI. This CDR3 contains 14 residues. Trimming took 7 bases from V and 4 from J; bases not matched to a gene: 8.

The V call is TRBV13, the J call TRBJ1-1; D might be TRBD1 (5 bases). V was trimmed by 0 bases and J by 1 base, leaving 6 bases between them. CDR3 size: 14 residues. Per the germline V gene, CDR1 is PRHDT and CDR2 is FYEKMQ (reference sequence). CDR3 protein: CASSLGQANTEAFF. The DNA for the CDR3 is TGTGCCAGCAGCTTAGGACAGGCGAACACTGAAGCTTTCTTT.

There are a few counts of this clone. V usage is TRBV19 and J usage is TRBJ2-3; TRBD2 might be the D (6 bases). Per germline, CDR1 LNHDA and CDR2 SQIVND (reference sequence). The CDR3 covers 15 residues. Trimming removed 5 bases at V and 2 bases at J, with 14 bases between. CDR3 sequence reads: CASSGLGGYTDTQYF. In nucleotides, the CDR3 is TGTGCCAGTAGTGGTCTCGGGGGATACACAGATACGCAGTATTTT. Variable domain in full (rest from reference TRBV19 and TRBJ2-3): DGGITQSPKYLFRKEGQNVTLSCEQNLNHDAMYWYRQDPGQGLRLIYYSQIVNDFQKGDIAEGYSVSREKKESFPLTVTSAQKNPTAFYLCASSGLGGYTDTQYFGPGTRLTVL.

This clone came up once. Here the CDR3 reads CAWSGGGGFYEQYF. In DNA, the CDR3 is TGTGCCTGGAGTGGTGGGGGGGGTTTTTACGAGCAGTACTTC. The chain combines TRBV30 with TRBJ2-7; 7 bases match TRBD2. Germline V gene lookup returns CDR1 GTSNPN and CDR2 SVGIG (reference sequence). V lost 1 base and J lost 4; bases outside the gene matches: 7. The CDR3 is made up of 14 amino acids.

This clone was seen only once. The chain has TRBV9 and TRBJ1-5; the D gene is possibly TRBD1 (6 bases). The CDR3 consists of 14 residues. The ends were cut back, 7 bases at V and 0 bases at J, with 11 bases in the middle. The germline gives CDR1 SGDLS, CDR2 YYNGEE. CDR3 nucleotides: TGTGCCAGCTCCCGGACAGATAGCAATCAGCCCCAGCATTTT. This gives the protein CASSRTDSNQPQHF.

This sequence joins TRBV20-1 and TRBJ1-6; D is ambiguous. V lost 1 base, J lost 14 bases, and 6 bases lay in between. The CDR3 is 10 residues long. Germline CDR1 is DFQATT and CDR2 is SNEGSKA (reference sequence). DNA for the CDR3: TGCAGTGCTAGAGCGTCGGCCCTCCACTTT. Translated: CSARASALHF.

With respect to this clone: Different DNA sequences within this sample yield the same CDR3. The chain carries TRBV5-1 and TRBJ1-1; 8 bases match TRBD1. This CDR3 spans 16 amino acids. V shed 0 bases and J 1 base; nucleotides not matched to a gene: 5. Germline V gives CDR1 SGHRS, CDR2 YFSETQ. This CDR3 reads CASSLGQGQRNTEAFF. The CDR3 nucleotides read TGCGCCAGCAGCTTGGGACAGGGGCAAAGGAACACTGAAGCTTTCTTT.

V is TRBV27 and J is TRBJ2-1; 7 bases agree with TRBD1. Germline assignment: CDR1 MNHEY and CDR2 SMNVEV (reference sequence). Unmatched junction bases numbered 14, after V lost 5 bases and J lost 4 bases. The CDR3 covers 17 residues. DNA of the CDR3: TGTGCCAGCAGTCCCCCCCGCGACAGGGTAGGATACAATGAGCAGTTCTTC. It translates to CASSPPRDRVGYNEQFF.

The chain couples TRBV5-1 to TRBJ2-3, with 11 bases fitting TRBD1. V trimming: 2 bases; J trimming: 6 bases; junction bases outside the gene matches: 2. Germline lookup yields CDR1 SGHRS and CDR2 YFSETQ. The length of the CDR3 is 14 residues. CDR3 coding DNA: TGCGCCAGCAGCTTCCGGGACAGGGGGGATACGCAGTATTTT. Protein sequence: CASSFRDRGDTQYF.

This clone was counted only a few times. V gene TRBV7-8 combines with J gene TRBJ1-1; D unclear. CDR3 length: 14 residues. Germline values: CDR1 SGHVS, CDR2 FQNEAQ. Trimming took off 1 base at V and 6 bases at J, with 12 bases between the two ends. CDR3 loop: CASSLVRGNSEAFF. CDR3 DNA sequence: TGTGCCAGCAGCTTAGTGCGGGGTAACTCTGAAGCTTTCTTT.

The genes are TRBV7-8 and TRBJ2-1; 9 nucleotides align to TRBD2. The CDR3 contains 15 residues. V shed 1 base, J shed 9 bases, and the junction held 7 bases outside the gene matches. The germline CDR1 and CDR2 sequences are SGHVS and FQNEAQ. The CDR3 bases are TGTGCCAGCAGCTTAGGGGGACTAGCCTCTGTTGAGCAGTTCTTC. This translates into CASSLGGLASVEQFF.

The CDR3 bases are TGTGCCAGCAGCATTGGGACTTCTAATGAGCAGTTCTTC. Protein sequence: CASSIGTSNEQFF. The gene calls are TRBV7-2 and TRBJ2-1; tentatively, D is TRBD2 (6 bases). In germline, CDR1 is SGHTA, CDR2 FQGNSA. The V and J ends lost 5 bases and 7 bases respectively, with 12 bases between them. The CDR3 has 13 residues. Looking up the rest from reference TRBV7-2 and TRBJ2-1 gives the full variable domain: GAGVSQSPSNKVTEKGKDVELRCDPISGHTALYWYRQSLGQGLEFLIYFQGNSAPDKSGLPSDRFSAERTGGSVSTLTIQRTQQEDSAVYLCASSIGTSNEQFFGPGTRLTVL.

This clone was counted a single time. The chain employs TRBV5-4 and TRBJ2-2, with 7 bases aligning to TRBD1. The CDR3 sequence is 16 residues long. CDR1 and CDR2 from the germline V gene are SGHNT and YYREEE (reference sequence). The V and J ends lost 4 bases and 5 bases, in that order; junction bases with no gene match: 11. This CDR3 reads CASSLSGTVVTGELFF. CDR3 DNA sequence: TGTGCCAGCAGCCTCTCCGGGACAGTCGTGACCGGGGAGCTGTTTTTT. The variable domain in full, with the rest retrieved from reference TRBV5-4 and TRBJ2-2, is ETGVTQSPTHLIKTRGQQVTLRCSSQSGHNTVSWYQQALGQGPQFIFQYYREEENGRGNFPPRFSGLQFPNYSSELNVNALELDDSALYLCASSLSGTVVTGELFFGEGSRLTVL.

The CDR3 loop reads CASSLLRSSYEQYF. In nucleotides, the CDR3 is TGTGCCAGCAGTTTATTGAGGAGCTCCTACGAGCAGTACTTC. The chain uses TRBV27 and TRBJ2-7; no reliable D call. The CDR3 contains 14 residues. Germline CDR1 is MNHEY and CDR2 is SMNVEV (reference sequence). V gave up 1 base and J gave up 0 bases, with 7 bases separating them.

The J gene is TRBJ2-7, the V gene TRBV18, with 10 bases lining up with TRBD1. The length of the CDR3 is 15 residues. V lost 4 bases to trimming and J lost 1 base; unmatched junction nucleotides: 4. CDR1 and CDR2 from the germline V gene are KGHSH and LQKENI. The CDR3 sequence: CASSQRQGASYEQYF. In DNA form, the CDR3 reads TGTGCCAGCTCACAAAGACAGGGGGCGTCCTACGAGCAGTACTTC.

The CDR3 nucleotides read TGTGCCAGCAGCCCTCGACTAGCGGGAGTAGGAGGTTCCAAAAACATTCAGTACTTC. Translated: CASSPRLAGVGGSKNIQYF. This chain joins TRBV7-2 and TRBJ2-4; TRBD2 matches 12 bases. Germline CDR1 reads SGHTA; CDR2 reads FQGNSA. CDR3 length: 19 residues. Germline trimming cut 5 bases from V and 2 bases from J; bases unmatched to any gene: 13.

J is TRBJ1-2 and V is TRBV20-1; D is undetermined. CDR1 and CDR2 from the germline V gene are DFQATT and SNEGSKA (reference sequence). This CDR3 has 11 residues. DNA of the CDR3: TGCAGGCCCGGGGTGCTTGATGGCTACACCTTC. This sequence encodes CRPGVLDGYTF.

This chain joins TRBV6-5 and TRBJ2-7; D is uncertain. CDR1 and CDR2 from the germline V gene are MNHEY and SVGAGI. V was pared by 6 bases and J by 2 bases, with 11 bases between. This CDR3 spans 13 amino acids. The CDR3 reads CASSRPRPYEQYF. In nucleotides, the CDR3 is TGTGCCAGCAGCCGCCCTAGACCCTACGAGCAGTACTTC.

The chain is built from TRBV6-5 and TRBJ1-2; 7 positions match TRBD1. This CDR3 comprises 13 residues. V gave up 5 bases and J gave up 4 bases; unmatched junction bases: 4. In germline, CDR1 is MNHEY, CDR2 SVGAGI. The CDR3 spells CASSKQGIYGYTF. In DNA, the CDR3 is TGTGCCAGCAGTAAACAGGGGATCTATGGCTACACCTTC.